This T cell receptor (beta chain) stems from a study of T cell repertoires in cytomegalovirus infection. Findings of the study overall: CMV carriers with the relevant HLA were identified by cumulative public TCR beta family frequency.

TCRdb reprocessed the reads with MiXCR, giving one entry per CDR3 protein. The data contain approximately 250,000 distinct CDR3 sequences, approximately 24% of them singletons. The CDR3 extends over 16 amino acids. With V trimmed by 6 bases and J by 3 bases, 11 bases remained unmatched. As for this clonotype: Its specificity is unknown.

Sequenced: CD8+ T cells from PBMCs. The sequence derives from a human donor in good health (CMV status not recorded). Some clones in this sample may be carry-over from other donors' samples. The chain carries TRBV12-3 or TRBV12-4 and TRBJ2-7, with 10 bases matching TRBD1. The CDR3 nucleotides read TGTGCCAGCAGCCCAAGGACAGGGGGGTACAACTACGAGCAGTACTTC. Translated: CASSPRTGGYNYEQYF.